The 28 T cell receptor beta chains below all came from one sample that was sequenced in a study of T cells in localized non-small cell lung cancer. Produced via immunoSEQ multiplex PCR; TCRdb's table is partial and in-frame only. The table includes tens of thousands of clones, 85% to 90% detected once. This material consisted of PBMCs, taken before any cancer treatment. Receptors originate from a man between 40 and 69 years old with stage II lung adenocarcinoma.

The gene calls are TRBV28 and TRBJ2-7, with 8 bases that match TRBD1. This CDR3 spans 15 amino acids. Germline CDR1 reads MDHEN; CDR2 reads SYDVKM. J lost 2 bases, V lost 3 bases, and 6 bases had no gene match. CDR3 nucleotide sequence: TGTGCCAGCAGTTTGGCCGGGACAGGTACCTACGAGCAGTACTTC. Encoded protein: CASSLAGTGTYEQYF.

This clone occurred once. The chain employs TRBV4-3 and TRBJ1-4, with D hard to call. Germline-derived CDR1 and CDR2 are LGHNA and YSLEER. This CDR3 is 16 amino acids long. Trimming took off 0 bases at V and 0 bases at J, with 8 bases between the two ends. In DNA, the CDR3 is TGCGCCAGCAGCCAAGATTTGGGTGCAACTAATGAAAAACTGTTTTTT. Translating it yields CASSQDLGATNEKLFF.

This clone was recorded once. The chain carries TRBV18 and TRBJ2-1; 10 bases are shared with TRBD2. The CDR3 consists of 14 residues. Unmatched junction bases numbered 2, after V lost 1 base and J lost 8 bases. The germline V gene has CDR1 KGHSH and CDR2 LQKENI. The CDR3 bases are TGTGCCAGCTCACCACTAGCGGGGGGCGATGAGCAGTTCTTC. Encoded protein: CASSPLAGGDEQFF.

This clone was observed a single time. CDR3 sequence: CASSRQGVEQFF. As DNA, the CDR3 is TGTGCCAGCAGCCGTCAGGGAGTTGAGCAGTTCTTC. This chain joins TRBV7-8 and TRBJ2-1; perhaps D is TRBD1 or TRBD2 (5 bases each). The CDR3 extends over 12 amino acids. Trimming removed 5 bases from V and 9 bases from J, with 11 bases in between. Germline CDR1 is SGHVS and CDR2 is FQNEAQ.

The chain recombines TRBV2 with TRBJ1-6, with D possibly matching TRBD1 (5 bases). Per germline, CDR1 SNHLY and CDR2 FYNNEI. The V and J ends lost 3 bases and 8 bases respectively, with 14 bases between them. The CDR3 sequence is 15 residues long. CDR3 region: CASSDEWGGDSPLHF. The CDR3 DNA sequence: TGTGCCAGCAGTGATGAATGGGGAGGGGATTCACCCCTCCACTTT.

The chain joins TRBV7-9 to TRBJ2-7, with TRBD1 identical over 7 bases. CDR3 length equals 16 residues. CDR1 SEHNR and CDR2 FQNEAQ come from the germline V gene (reference sequence). V gave up 5 bases and J gave up 0 bases; unmatched junction bases: 10. Here the CDR3 DNA reads TGTGCCAGCAGCCTTAACGAGGGGGCTGGCTCCTACGAGCAGTACTTC. Protein sequence: CASSLNEGAGSYEQYF.

J is TRBJ1-3 and V is TRBV5-1, with 9 positions matching TRBD1. The CDR3 is 15 amino acids. After removal of 5 bases from V and 0 bases from J, the junction contained 3 bases not matched to a gene. Germline values: CDR1 SGHRS, CDR2 YFSETQ. CDR3 region: CASRTTGGSGNTIYF. For the CDR3, the DNA is TGCGCCAGCAGGACGACAGGGGGCTCTGGAAACACCATATATTTT.

The chain carries TRBV29-1 and TRBJ1-4; D is unclear. Trimming stripped 7 bases from V and 7 bases from J, with 16 bases between. The germline CDR1 and CDR2 sequences are SQVTM and ANQGSEA. This CDR3 comprises 13 residues. As DNA, the CDR3 is TGCAGCGCCGCGGAGGGCGGAGTTGAAAAACTGTTTTTT. This encodes CSAAEGGVEKLFF.

This clone was counted once. V and J are TRBV5-1 and TRBJ2-2, with D hard to call. The CDR3 has 14 residues. V was cut by 1 base and J by 6 bases, with 10 bases left in between. Per germline, CDR1 SGHRS and CDR2 YFSETQ. CDR3 bases: TGCGCCAGCAGCTTGTTTGCGGCTGCCGGGGAGCTGTTTTTT. Residues: CASSLFAAAGELFF.

CDR3 residues: CASSALNNEQFF. The CDR3 nucleotides read TGTGCCAGCAGTGCGCTGAACAATGAGCAGTTCTTC. This rearrangement joins TRBV2 to TRBJ2-1; D uncertain. From germline, CDR1 is SNHLY and CDR2 FYNNEI. V dropped 4 bases and J dropped 5 bases, with 6 bases sitting between them. CDR3 size: 12 residues.

The chain has TRBV11-2 and TRBJ2-7; D not resolved. The CDR3 is 15 amino acids. From germline, CDR1 is SGHAT and CDR2 FQNNGV. Deletions cut 4 bases from V and 3 bases from J, with 16 bases between. As DNA, the CDR3 is TGTGCCAGCAGCTCTGGATCCTCGTCCCACTACGAGCAGTACTTC. This encodes CASSSGSSSHYEQYF. Full variable domain (rest looked up from reference TRBV11-2 and TRBJ2-7): EAGVAQSPRYKIIEKRQSVAFWCNPISGHATLYWYQQILGQGPKLLIQFQNNGVVDDSQLPKDRFSAERLKGVDSTLKIQPAKLEDSAVYLCASSSGSSSHYEQYFGPGTRLTVT.

This chain uses TRBV20-1 with TRBJ1-1, with a weak D call TRBD1 (5 bases). The germline V gene has CDR1 DFQATT and CDR2 SNEGSKA (reference sequence). This CDR3 has 11 residues. V lost 3 bases to trimming and J lost 3 bases, with 5 bases between them. CDR3 coding DNA: TGCAGTGCTAGGGGGCACACTGAAGCTTTCTTT. Protein sequence: CSARGHTEAFF.

The V call is TRBV19, the J call TRBJ2-1; D could derive from TRBD1 or TRBD2 (6 bases each). V was cut by 5 bases and J by 0 bases, with 17 bases left in between. The germline V gene has CDR1 LNHDA and CDR2 SQIVND (reference sequence). The CDR3 spans 17 residues. CDR3 region: CASSWWGAANSYNEQFF. The CDR3 nucleotides read TGTGCCAGTAGTTGGTGGGGGGCCGCCAACTCCTACAATGAGCAGTTCTTC.

The rearrangement links TRBV5-4 to TRBJ2-1; TRBD1 matches at 9 bases. CDR3 size: 15 residues. After removal of 4 bases from V and 5 bases from J, the junction contained 7 bases not matched to a gene. Germline CDR1 and CDR2: SGHNT and YYREEE (reference sequence). CDR3 residues: CASSPGQGYHNEQFF. CDR3 sequence (DNA): TGTGCCAGCAGCCCGGGACAGGGATACCACAATGAGCAGTTCTTC.

The chain employs TRBV28 and TRBJ2-6, with D uncertain. The CDR3 totals 19 residues. V gave up 5 bases and J gave up 2 bases, with 22 bases separating them. Germline V gene data show CDR1 as MDHEN and CDR2 as SYDVKM. CDR3 protein: CASSPYSGAVGTGANVLTF. The DNA of the CDR3 is TGTGCCAGCAGTCCCTACTCGGGCGCGGTTGGGACTGGGGCCAACGTCCTGACTTTC. Together with reference TRBV28 and TRBJ2-6, the CDR3 gives the full variable domain: DVKVTQSSRYLVKRTGEKVFLECVQDMDHENMFWYRQDPGLGLRLIYFSYDVKMKEKGDIPEGYSVSREKKERFSLILESASTNQTSMYLCASSPYSGAVGTGANVLTFGAGSRLTVL.

DNA for the CDR3: TGTGCCAGCAGCCAAGAAGACTCTAGCACAGATACGCAGTATTTT. Its protein is CASSQEDSSTDTQYF. V gene TRBV4-2 combines with J gene TRBJ2-3; D uncertain. Per germline, CDR1 LGHNA and CDR2 YNFKEQ. V was shortened by 0 bases and J by 0 bases, with 7 bases between the two germline ends. The CDR3 extends over 15 amino acids.

The rearrangement links TRBV19 to TRBJ2-1; 11 bases align to TRBD2. Unmatched junction bases numbered 15, after V lost 6 bases and J lost 5 bases. This CDR3 has 18 amino acids. Germline V gene data show CDR1 as LNHDA and CDR2 as SQIVND (reference sequence). The CDR3 nucleotides are TGTGCCAGTAGCCCATTCCTAACCGGGACTAGCGGTAACAATGAGCAGTTCTTC. Protein sequence: CASSPFLTGTSGNNEQFF.

This clone was seen a single time. The CDR3 region has the DNA TGTGCCTGGAGTGTTCTGACAGGGCCCTACGAGCAGTACTTC. This translates into CAWSVLTGPYEQYF. The chain combines TRBV30 with TRBJ2-7, with 7 bases aligning to TRBD1. This CDR3 is 14 amino acids long. Germline V gives CDR1 GTSNPN, CDR2 SVGIG (reference sequence). Unmatched junction bases numbered 4, after V lost 0 bases and J lost 2 bases.

CDR3 in amino acids: CASRTDLWGSYNEQFF. CDR3 sequence (DNA): TGTGCCAGTAGAACCGATCTCTGGGGGTCCTACAATGAGCAGTTCTTC. The chain employs TRBV19 and TRBJ2-1, with D perhaps assigned TRBD1 or TRBD2 (5 bases each). From germline, CDR1 is LNHDA and CDR2 SQIVND (reference sequence). This CDR3 region has 16 residues. V was trimmed by 6 bases and J by 1 base, leaving 16 bases between them.

This chain connects TRBV6-5 to TRBJ2-1; unclear D gene. Per the germline V gene, CDR1 is MNHEY and CDR2 is SVGAGI. Trimming cost V 6 bases and J 2 bases, with 2 bases left between them. The CDR3 has 11 residues. The CDR3 DNA reads TGTGCCAGCAGGGCCTACAATGAGCAGTTCTTC. It encodes CASRAYNEQFF.

V usage is TRBV11-2 and J usage is TRBJ2-7; D not resolved. V was clipped by 3 bases and J by 0 bases, with 12 bases between them. Germline-derived CDR1 and CDR2 are SGHAT and FQNNGV. This CDR3 contains 15 residues. For the CDR3, the DNA is TGTGCCAGCAGCTTCACCTGGGATTCCTCCTACGAGCAGTACTTC. Translating gives CASSFTWDSSYEQYF.

The DNA for the CDR3 is TGTGCCAGTAGATCGTGGGGGGCCACTGGGGCCAACGTCCTGACTTTC. This encodes CASRSWGATGANVLTF. The chain recombines TRBV19 with TRBJ2-6; TRBD1 or TRBD2 may be the D gene (6 bases each). From germline, CDR1 is LNHDA and CDR2 SQIVND (reference sequence). This CDR3 spans 16 amino acids. V dropped 6 bases and J dropped 2 bases, with 14 bases sitting between them.

The rearrangement links TRBV29-1 to TRBJ2-3; 8 bases line up with TRBD2. The CDR3 totals 15 residues. Looked up from germline, CDR1 is SQVTM and CDR2 is ANQGSEA. The J segment lost 2 bases and the V segment lost 2 bases, leaving 6 bases of the junction unmatched. CDR3 protein: CSVELAGKTTDTQYF. CDR3 DNA: TGCAGCGTTGAATTAGCGGGAAAGACCACAGATACGCAGTATTTT.

The chain employs TRBV5-6 and TRBJ1-3; D perhaps matches TRBD1 (6 bases). Germline V gene lookup returns CDR1 SGHDT and CDR2 YYEEEE. Trimming removed 4 bases at V and 4 bases at J, with 18 bases between. This CDR3 region has 16 residues. The CDR3 nucleotides are TGTGCCAGCAGCGAGGAACAGGGCTCCCCAGGAAACACCATATATTTT. The encoded protein is CASSEEQGSPGNTIYF.

CDR3 sequence (DNA): TGTGCCAGCAGCTTGTTCGTGGGAGCGGGAACAGATACGCAGTATTTT. Protein product: CASSLFVGAGTDTQYF. The genes are TRBV5-6 and TRBJ2-3; TRBD2 matches 7 bases. Trimming at V came to 1 base and at J to 3 bases, leaving 8 bases not matched to a gene. The CDR3 contains 16 residues. Per germline, CDR1 SGHDT and CDR2 YYEEEE.

This sequence joins TRBV11-3 and TRBJ1-4; no clear D gene. Germline V gene sequence: CDR1 SGHNT, CDR2 YENEEA. Trimming removed 1 base from V and 4 bases from J, with 7 bases in between. The CDR3 sequence is 14 residues long. CDR3 loop: CASSLGPLNEKLFF. The CDR3 bases are TGTGCCAGCAGCTTAGGGCCGCTTAATGAAAAACTGTTTTTT.

In its sample, this clone was seen a few times. The gene calls are TRBV7-6 and TRBJ2-5; D not certain. The germline gives CDR1 SGHVS, CDR2 FNYEAQ. Trimming stripped 1 base from V and 7 bases from J, with 13 bases between. The CDR3 totals 14 residues. As DNA, the CDR3 is TGTGCCAGCAGCTTAGATTACACGACCGGGACCCAGTACTTC. Residues: CASSLDYTTGTQYF.

Only one count was recorded for this clone. V and J are TRBV10-3 and TRBJ1-5, with D maybe TRBD1 (5 bases). Germline V lookup: CDR1 ENHRY, CDR2 SYGVKD. Between the trimmed V and J ends, which lost 4 bases and 4 bases, there was a span of 5 bases. The CDR3 sequence is 12 residues long. Here the CDR3 DNA reads TGTGCCATCAGTGGGGGGAATCAGCCCCAGCATTTT. Encoded protein: CAISGGNQPQHF.